This T cell receptor (beta chain) was found in a study of T-cell reconstitution after alpha-beta-depleted transplantation in children. Preparation of the TCRbeta library was carried out with unique molecular identifiers. A single record per CDR3 protein comes from TCRdb applying MiXCR to the PCR reads. This table has approximately 170,000 distinct CDR3 sequences, around 10% appearing once. The CDR3 covers 15 residues. The ends lost 6 bases at V and 5 bases at J; junction bases unmatched: 5. The specimen was PBMCs, collected before TCRalphabeta/CD19-depleted stem cell transplant. The TCR originated in a boy aged 2 to 10 with acute myeloid leukemia, due to receive a stem cell transplant. This chain links TRBV12-3 or TRBV12-4 with TRBJ2-2, with 11 bases lining up with TRBD2. CDR3 DNA: TGTGCCAGCAGCAACCTAGCGGGGGGTACCGGGGAGCTGTTTTTT. It translates to CASSNLAGGTGELFF.